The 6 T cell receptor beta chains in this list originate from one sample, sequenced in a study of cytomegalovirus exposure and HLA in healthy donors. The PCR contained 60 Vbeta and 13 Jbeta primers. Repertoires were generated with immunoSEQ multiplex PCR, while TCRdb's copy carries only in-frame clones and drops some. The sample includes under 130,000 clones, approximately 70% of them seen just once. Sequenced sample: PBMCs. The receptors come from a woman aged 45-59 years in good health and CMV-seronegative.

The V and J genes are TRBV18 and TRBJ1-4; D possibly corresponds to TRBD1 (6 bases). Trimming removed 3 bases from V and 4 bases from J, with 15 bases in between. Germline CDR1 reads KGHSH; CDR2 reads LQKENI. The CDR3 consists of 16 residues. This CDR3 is CASSPTRGQLNEKLFF. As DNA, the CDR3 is TGTGCCAGCTCACCTACACGTGGACAGCTTAATGAAAAACTGTTTTTT.

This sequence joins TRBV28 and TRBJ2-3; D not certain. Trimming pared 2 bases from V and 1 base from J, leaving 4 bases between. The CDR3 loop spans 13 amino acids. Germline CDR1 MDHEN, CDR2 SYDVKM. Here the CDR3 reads CASSLAGTDTQYF. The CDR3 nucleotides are TGTGCCAGCAGTTTAGCGGGCACAGATACGCAGTATTTT.

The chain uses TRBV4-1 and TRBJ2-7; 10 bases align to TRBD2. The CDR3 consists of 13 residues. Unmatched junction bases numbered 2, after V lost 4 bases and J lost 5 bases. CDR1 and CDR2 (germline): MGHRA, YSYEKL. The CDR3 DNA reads TGCGCCAGCAGCCCCCTAGCGGGGGACGAGCAGTACTTC. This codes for CASSPLAGDEQYF.

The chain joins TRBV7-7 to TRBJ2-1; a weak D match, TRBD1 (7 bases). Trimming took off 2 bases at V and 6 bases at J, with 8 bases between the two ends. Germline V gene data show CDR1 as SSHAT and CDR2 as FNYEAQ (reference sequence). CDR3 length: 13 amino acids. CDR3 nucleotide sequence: TGTGCCAGCAGCTTACAGGGGGGCAATGAGCAGTTCTTC. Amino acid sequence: CASSLQGGNEQFF.

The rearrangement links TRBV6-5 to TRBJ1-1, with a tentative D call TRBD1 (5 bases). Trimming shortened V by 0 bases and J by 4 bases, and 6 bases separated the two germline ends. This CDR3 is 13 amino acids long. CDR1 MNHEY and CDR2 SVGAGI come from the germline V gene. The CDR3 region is CASSYSQGTEAFF. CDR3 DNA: TGTGCCAGCAGTTACTCTCAGGGCACTGAAGCTTTCTTT.

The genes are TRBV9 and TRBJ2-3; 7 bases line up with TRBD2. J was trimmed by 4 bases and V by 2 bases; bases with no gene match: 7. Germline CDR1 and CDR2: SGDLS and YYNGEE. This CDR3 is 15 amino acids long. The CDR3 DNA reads TGTGCCAGCAGCGTGGGGGGAGGGCCTCCAGATACGCAGTATTTT. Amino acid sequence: CASSVGGGPPDTQYF.